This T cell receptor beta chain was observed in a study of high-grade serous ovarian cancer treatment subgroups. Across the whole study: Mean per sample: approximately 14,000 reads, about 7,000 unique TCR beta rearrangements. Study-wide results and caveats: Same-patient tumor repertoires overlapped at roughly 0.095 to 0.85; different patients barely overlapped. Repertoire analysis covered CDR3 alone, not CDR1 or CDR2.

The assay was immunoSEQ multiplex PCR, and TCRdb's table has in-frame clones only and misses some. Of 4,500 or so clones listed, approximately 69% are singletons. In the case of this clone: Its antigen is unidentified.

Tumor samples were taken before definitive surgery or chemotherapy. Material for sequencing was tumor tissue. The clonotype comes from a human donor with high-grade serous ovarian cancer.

CDR3: CASKRGGNQPQHF. CDR3 nucleotides: TGTGCCAGCAAACGGGGAGGCAATCAGCCCCAGCATTTT. This chain connects TRBV6-1 to TRBJ1-5; D not resolved. The CDR3 has 13 residues. V lost 7 bases and J 2 bases, leaving 9 bases between the germline ends. In germline, CDR1 is MNHNS, CDR2 SASEGT.